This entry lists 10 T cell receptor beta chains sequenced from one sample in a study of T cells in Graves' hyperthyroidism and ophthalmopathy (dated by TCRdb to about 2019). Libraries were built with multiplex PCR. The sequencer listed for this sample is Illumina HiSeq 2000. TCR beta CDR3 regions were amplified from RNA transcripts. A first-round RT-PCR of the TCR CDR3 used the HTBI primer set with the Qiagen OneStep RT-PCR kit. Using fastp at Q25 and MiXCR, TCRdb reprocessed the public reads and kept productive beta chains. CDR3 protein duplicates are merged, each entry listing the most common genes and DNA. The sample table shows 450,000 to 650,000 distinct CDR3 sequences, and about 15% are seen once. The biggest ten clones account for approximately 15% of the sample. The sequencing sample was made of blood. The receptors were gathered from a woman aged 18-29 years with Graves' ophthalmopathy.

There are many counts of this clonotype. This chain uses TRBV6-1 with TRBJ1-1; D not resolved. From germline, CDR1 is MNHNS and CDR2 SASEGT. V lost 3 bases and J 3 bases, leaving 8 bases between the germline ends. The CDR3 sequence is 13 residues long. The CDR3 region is CASSDMGYTEAFF. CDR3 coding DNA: TGTGCCAGCAGTGACATGGGATACACTGAAGCTTTCTTT.

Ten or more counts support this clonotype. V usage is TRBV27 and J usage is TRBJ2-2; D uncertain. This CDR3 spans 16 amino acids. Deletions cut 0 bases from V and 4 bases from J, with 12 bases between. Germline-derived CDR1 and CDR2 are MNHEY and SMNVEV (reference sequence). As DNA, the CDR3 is TGTGCCAGCAGTTTATCGATCCCCCCAGCCACCGGGGAGCTGTTTTTT. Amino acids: CASSLSIPPATGELFF.

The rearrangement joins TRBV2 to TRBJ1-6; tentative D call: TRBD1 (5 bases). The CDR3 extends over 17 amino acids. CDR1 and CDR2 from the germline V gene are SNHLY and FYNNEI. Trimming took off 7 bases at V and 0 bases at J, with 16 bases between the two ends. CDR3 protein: CASIGTDVSSYNSPLHF. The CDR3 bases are TGTGCCAGCATAGGGACGGATGTTAGCTCCTATAATTCACCCCTCCACTTT.

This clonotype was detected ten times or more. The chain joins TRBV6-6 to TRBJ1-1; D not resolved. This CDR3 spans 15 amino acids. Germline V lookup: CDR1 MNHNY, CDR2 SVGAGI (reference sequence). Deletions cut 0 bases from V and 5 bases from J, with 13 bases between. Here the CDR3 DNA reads TGTGCCAGCAGTTACTCGATGGGAAGGAGAACTGAAGCTTTCTTT. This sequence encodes CASSYSMGRRTEAFF.

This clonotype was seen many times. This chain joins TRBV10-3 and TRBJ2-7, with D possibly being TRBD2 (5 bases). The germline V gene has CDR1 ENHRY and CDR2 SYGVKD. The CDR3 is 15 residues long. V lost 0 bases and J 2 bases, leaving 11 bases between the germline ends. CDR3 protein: CAISESVSGTYEQYF. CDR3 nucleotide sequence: TGTGCCATCAGTGAGTCGGTGAGCGGAACCTACGAGCAGTACTTC.

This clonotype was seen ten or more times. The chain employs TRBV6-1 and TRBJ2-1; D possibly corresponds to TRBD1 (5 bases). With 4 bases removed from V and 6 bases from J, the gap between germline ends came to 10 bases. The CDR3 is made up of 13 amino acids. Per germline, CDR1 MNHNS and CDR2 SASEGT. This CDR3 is CASSAQGINEQFF. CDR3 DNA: TGTGCCAGCAGTGCCCAGGGTATCAATGAGCAGTTCTTC.

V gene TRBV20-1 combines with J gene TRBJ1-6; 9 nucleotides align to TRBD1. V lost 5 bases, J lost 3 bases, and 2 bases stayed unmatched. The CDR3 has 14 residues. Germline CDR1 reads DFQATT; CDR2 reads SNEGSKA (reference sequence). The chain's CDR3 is CSARGQGYNSPLHF. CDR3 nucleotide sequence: TGCAGTGCTCGGGGACAGGGCTATAATTCACCCCTCCACTTT.

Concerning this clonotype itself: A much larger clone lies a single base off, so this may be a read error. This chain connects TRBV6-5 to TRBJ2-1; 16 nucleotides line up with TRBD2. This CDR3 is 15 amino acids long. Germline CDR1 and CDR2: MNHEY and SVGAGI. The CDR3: CAGSFGTSGRAEQFF. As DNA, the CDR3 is TGTGCCGGCAGTTTCGGGACTAGCGGGAGGGCGGAGCAGTTCTTC.

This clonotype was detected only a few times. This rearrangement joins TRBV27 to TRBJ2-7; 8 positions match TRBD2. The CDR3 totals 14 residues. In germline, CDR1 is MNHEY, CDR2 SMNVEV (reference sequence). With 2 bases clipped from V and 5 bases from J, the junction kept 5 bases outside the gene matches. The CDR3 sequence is CASSLIGGADEQYF. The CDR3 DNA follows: TGTGCCAGCAGTTTAATCGGGGGGGCCGACGAGCAGTACTTC.

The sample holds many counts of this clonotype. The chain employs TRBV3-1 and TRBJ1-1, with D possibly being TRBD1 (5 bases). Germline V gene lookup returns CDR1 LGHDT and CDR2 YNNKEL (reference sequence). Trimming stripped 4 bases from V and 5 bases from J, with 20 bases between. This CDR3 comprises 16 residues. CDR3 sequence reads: CASSPGRRGRGTEAFF. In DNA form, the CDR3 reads TGTGCCAGCAGCCCAGGGAGGAGGGGCCGAGGGACTGAAGCTTTCTTT.